Below are 28 T cell receptor beta chains sequenced from a single sample in a study of T cell responses to AZD1222 COVID-19 vaccine. Sequenced by immunoSEQ multiplex PCR; TCRdb stores in-frame clones only, minus some. This sample yields 70,000 to 90,000 clones, of which more than 75% are seen a single time; over 20% belongs to the top ten. The source material was peripheral blood, sampled on day 0 of AZD1222 vaccination. The receptor source for this set is an adult in good health.

The chain joins TRBV7-9 to TRBJ1-2; D is perhaps TRBD1 (5 bases). CDR3 length: 12 residues. V shed 5 bases and J shed 3 bases, with 7 bases lying between them. CDR1 is SEHNR and CDR2 is FQNEAQ in the germline V gene (reference sequence). CDR3 DNA sequence: TGTGCCAGCAGCATAGGGGACTATGGCTACACCTTC. This gives the protein CASSIGDYGYTF.

The V call is TRBV6-4, the J call TRBJ2-1; D gene ambiguous. This CDR3 is 14 amino acids long. Germline loops: CDR1 MRHNA, CDR2 SNTAGT. With 3 bases removed from V and 7 bases from J, the gap between germline ends came to 13 bases. CDR3 protein: CASSETAQWNEQFF. The CDR3 region has the DNA TGTGCCAGCAGTGAGACCGCCCAATGGAATGAGCAGTTCTTC.

This clone was counted between two and nine times. The V gene is TRBV6-5, the J gene TRBJ1-1; the D gene is possibly TRBD1 (5 bases). Trimming cost V 6 bases and J 4 bases, with 15 bases left between them. Germline V gene lookup returns CDR1 MNHEY and CDR2 SVGAGI. The CDR3 is 14 amino acids. The CDR3 DNA is TGTGCCAGCAGCGAGACAGCCTGGGCCACTGAAGCTTTCTTT. This sequence encodes CASSETAWATEAFF.

The chain has TRBV10-3 and TRBJ1-6; no clear D gene. Trimming stripped 5 bases from V and 7 bases from J, with 12 bases between. The germline gives CDR1 ENHRY, CDR2 SYGVKD. This CDR3 contains 14 residues. The DNA for the CDR3 is TGTGCCATCAGTTCAGGAGCAGGAAATTCACCCCTCCACTTT. Protein sequence: CAISSGAGNSPLHF.

CDR3 amino acids: CASSIQDASTDTQYF. In nucleotides, the CDR3 is TGTGCCAGTAGTATTCAGGACGCTAGCACAGATACGCAGTATTTT. V gene TRBV19 combines with J gene TRBJ2-3, with D uncertain. This CDR3 is 15 amino acids long. V was cut by 3 bases and J by 0 bases, with 10 bases left in between. Germline V gene lookup returns CDR1 LNHDA and CDR2 SQIVND (reference sequence).

The chain links TRBV19 to TRBJ1-2; 11 nucleotides align to TRBD1. The CDR3 runs to 14 residues. CDR1 and CDR2 from the germline V gene are LNHDA and SQIVND (reference sequence). The V gene end was trimmed by 10 bases and the J gene end by 2 bases; junction bases not matched to a gene: 6. CDR3 sequence reads: CATKRDRGNYGYTF. In DNA form, the CDR3 reads TGTGCCACCAAACGGGACAGGGGGAACTATGGCTACACCTTC.

This chain joins TRBV7-6 and TRBJ2-7; maybe TRBD2 (6 bases). The CDR3 consists of 16 residues. Trimming cost V 5 bases and J 4 bases, with 21 bases left between them. The germline CDR1 and CDR2 sequences are SGHVS and FNYEAQ. As DNA, the CDR3 is TGTGCCAGCAGCCTCTCAGGAGGGGCTAGAGTTTACGAGCAGTACTTC. Translating it yields CASSLSGGARVYEQYF.

V usage is TRBV27 and J usage is TRBJ2-5, with D unclear. Per germline, CDR1 MNHEY and CDR2 SMNVEV (reference sequence). Trimming stripped 5 bases from V and 5 bases from J, with 12 bases between. The CDR3 has 13 residues. In nucleotides, the CDR3 is TGTGCCAGCAGTCAATGGGATTACGAGACCCAGTACTTC. It specifies CASSQWDYETQYF.

CDR3 amino acids: CASSLSGQNGYTF. The CDR3 region has the DNA TGCGCCAGCAGCTTGTCCGGACAGAATGGCTACACCTTC. The J gene is TRBJ1-2, the V gene TRBV5-1, with TRBD1 as a possible D gene (6 bases). CDR3 length equals 13 residues. V was shortened by 1 base and J by 6 bases, with 10 bases between the two germline ends. Per germline, CDR1 SGHRS and CDR2 YFSETQ.

The J gene is TRBJ2-3, the V gene TRBV19; 7 bases agree with TRBD2. The V gene's germline CDR1 is LNHDA and CDR2 SQIVND (reference sequence). The CDR3 is 17 residues long. J gave up 0 bases and V 0 bases, and 6 bases lay outside the gene matches. The CDR3 sequence is CASSIDGLAASTDTQYF. CDR3 nucleotides: TGTGCCAGTAGTATAGACGGGCTAGCGGCTAGCACAGATACGCAGTATTTT.

The gene calls are TRBV10-3 and TRBJ1-2; 8 bases fit TRBD1. The V gene end was trimmed by 2 bases and the J gene end by 7 bases; junction bases not matched to a gene: 6. CDR1 ENHRY and CDR2 SYGVKD come from the germline V gene. The CDR3 has 14 amino acids. The CDR3 DNA reads TGTGCCATCAGTGAGATCGGACAGGGTGGTGGCTACACCTTC. It yields the protein CAISEIGQGGGYTF.

The chain couples TRBV7-9 to TRBJ2-2; D unresolved. Trimming removed 3 bases from V and 7 bases from J, with 3 bases in between. Germline CDR1 and CDR2: SEHNR and FQNEAQ (reference sequence). The CDR3 runs 11 residues. Here the CDR3 DNA reads TGTGCCAGCAGCTTTATCGGGGAGCTGTTTTTT. Translation: CASSFIGELFF. The entire variable domain, with the rest obtained from reference TRBV7-9 and TRBJ2-2, is as follows: DTGVSQNPRHKITKRGQNVTFRCDPISEHNRLYWYRQTLGQGPEFLTYFQNEAQLEKSRLLSDRFSAERPKGSFSTLEIQRTEQGDSAMYLCASSFIGELFFGEGSRLTVL.

The sample holds a few counts of this clone. The chain recombines TRBV7-8 with TRBJ1-1; D is possibly TRBD1 (5 bases). The CDR3 contains 13 residues. V was cut by 2 bases and J by 4 bases, with 8 bases left in between. Germline V gene sequence: CDR1 SGHVS, CDR2 FQNEAQ. The CDR3 DNA reads TGTGCCAGCAGCTTATCAGGGAGCACTGAAGCTTTCTTT. Its protein product is CASSLSGSTEAFF.

J is TRBJ2-1 and V is TRBV6-1, with TRBD1 identical over 7 bases. CDR3 length: 16 amino acids. With V trimmed by 4 bases and J by 5 bases, 11 bases remained unmatched. The germline V gene encodes CDR1 MNHNS and CDR2 SASEGT. CDR3 residues: CASSGVRGLKNNEQFF. CDR3 DNA sequence: TGTGCCAGCAGTGGGGTCAGGGGGTTGAAAAACAATGAGCAGTTCTTC.

This clone was seen a single time. V and J are TRBV5-1 and TRBJ2-5; 8 nucleotides match TRBD1. The CDR3 is made up of 17 amino acids. Trimming took 2 bases from V and 4 from J; bases not matched to a gene: 13. The germline gives CDR1 SGHRS, CDR2 YFSETQ. In DNA form, the CDR3 reads TGCGCCAGCAGCTTCGACCTTATGACAGGGGTTGCAGAGACCCAGTACTTC. It encodes CASSFDLMTGVAETQYF.

This sequence joins TRBV5-1 and TRBJ2-1; TRBD2 matches at 9 bases. Per germline, CDR1 SGHRS and CDR2 YFSETQ. V trimming: 0 bases; J trimming: 13 bases; junction bases outside the gene matches: 2. The CDR3 runs 12 residues. CDR3 nucleotides: TGCGCCAGCAGCTTGGGCGGGAGGGTTCAGTTCTTC. Protein: CASSLGGRVQFF.

This sequence joins TRBV4-2 and TRBJ2-3, with 7 bases identical to TRBD2. The J segment lost 3 bases and the V segment lost 5 bases, leaving 8 bases of the junction unmatched. Germline CDR1 LGHNA, CDR2 YNFKEQ. This CDR3 is built from 15 residues. The CDR3 DNA reads as TGTGCCAGCAGCTCTATAGCGGGTGGGACAGATACGCAGTATTTT. It yields the protein CASSSIAGGTDTQYF.

The chain links TRBV18 to TRBJ1-6, with no clear D. The germline gives CDR1 KGHSH, CDR2 LQKENI. Deletions cut 2 bases from V and 10 bases from J, with 9 bases between. The CDR3 has 13 residues. The CDR3 sequence: CASSPGERSPLHF. CDR3 coding DNA: TGTGCCAGCTCACCAGGTGAGCGGTCACCCCTCCACTTT. Full variable domain (missing parts from reference TRBV18 and TRBJ1-6): NAGVMQNPRHLVRRRGQEARLRCSPMKGHSHVYWYRQLPEEGLKFMVYLQKENIIDESGMPKERFSAEFPKEGPSILRIQQVVRGDSAAYFCASSPGERSPLHFGNGTRLTVT.

V gene TRBV5-1 combines with J gene TRBJ2-5, with 11 bases aligning to TRBD1. In germline, CDR1 is SGHRS, CDR2 YFSETQ. Trimming took 3 bases from V and 6 from J; bases not matched to a gene: 7. This CDR3 has 15 residues. CDR3 amino acids: CASSSAGTGGQTQYF. The DNA for the CDR3 is TGCGCCAGCAGCTCGGCCGGGACAGGGGGACAGACCCAGTACTTC.

This clone showed up just a few times. This rearrangement joins TRBV19 to TRBJ1-4; TRBD1 might be the D (5 bases). This CDR3 has 13 amino acids. The V end lost 10 bases, the J end lost 8 bases, and 17 bases lay between the germline ends. CDR1 is LNHDA, CDR2 SQIVND, per germline (reference sequence). CDR3 amino acids: CATRQGGEEKLFF. In DNA, the CDR3 is TGTGCCACCAGGCAGGGTGGGGAAGAAAAACTGTTTTTT.

Turning to this clone: The same CDR3 can be traced to other DNA sequences in this sample. The gene calls are TRBV30 and TRBJ2-3; D possibly corresponds to TRBD2 (5 bases). Between the trimmed V and J ends, which lost 3 bases and 4 bases, there was a span of 8 bases. This CDR3 contains 12 residues. Germline loops: CDR1 GTSNPN, CDR2 SVGIG (reference sequence). The CDR3 DNA reads as TGTGCCTGGAGAGGGAGTGCAGATACGCAGTATTTT. Its protein product is CAWRGSADTQYF.

The chain recombines TRBV6-1 with TRBJ1-2; D is possibly TRBD1 (6 bases). V shed 1 base and J shed 4 bases, with 10 bases lying between them. The CDR3 has 14 residues. The germline V gene encodes CDR1 MNHNS and CDR2 SASEGT. CDR3 nucleotide sequence: TGTGCCAGCAGTGAAGTAGGGGGTGGCTATGGCTACACCTTC. Encoded protein: CASSEVGGGYGYTF.

This clone was detected once. The chain recombines TRBV30 with TRBJ2-6, with 8 positions matching TRBD1. The length of the CDR3 is 15 residues. The germline gives CDR1 GTSNPN, CDR2 SVGIG (reference sequence). V was clipped by 5 bases and J by 2 bases; unmatched bases: 5. The CDR3 reads CAWCTGGTGANVLTF. The CDR3 DNA reads as TGTGCCTGGTGTACAGGGGGGACTGGGGCCAACGTCCTGACTTTC.

This clone is a singleton in its sample. The chain uses TRBV5-5 and TRBJ1-5, with 9 positions matching TRBD1. This CDR3 comprises 18 residues. Germline CDR1 is SGHKS and CDR2 is YYEKEE (reference sequence). The trim removed 4 bases at V and 2 bases at J, leaving 13 bases unmatched. CDR3 loop: CASSVGENRGPGNQPQHF. CDR3 DNA sequence: TGTGCCAGCAGCGTCGGGGAGAACAGGGGGCCGGGCAATCAGCCCCAGCATTTT.

The J gene is TRBJ2-1, the V gene TRBV30, with 7 bases lining up with TRBD2. Germline CDR1 GTSNPN, CDR2 SVGIG (reference sequence). The CDR3 contains 13 residues. J lost 5 bases, V lost 4 bases, and 5 bases had no gene match. The CDR3 DNA follows: TGTGCCTGGACTCGGCGGGAGAACAATGAGCAGTTCTTC. Translation gives CAWTRRENNEQFF.

Only a few counts were recorded for this clone. This rearrangement joins TRBV7-9 to TRBJ2-3; 9 nucleotides align to TRBD2. This CDR3 comprises 15 residues. Germline trimming cut 2 bases from V and 7 bases from J; bases unmatched to any gene: 7. Germline lookup yields CDR1 SEHNR and CDR2 FQNEAQ (reference sequence). The DNA for the CDR3 is TGTGCCAGCAGCTTACTTAGCGGGAGCCTTTATACGCAGTATTTT. It is translated as CASSLLSGSLYTQYF.

The chain is built from TRBV19 and TRBJ2-1; 9 nucleotides match TRBD2. After removal of 1 base from V and 4 bases from J, the junction contained 11 bases not matched to a gene. CDR3 length equals 18 residues. Per germline, CDR1 LNHDA and CDR2 SQIVND (reference sequence). The CDR3 region has the DNA TGTGCCAGTAGTATAGGACCCCTTCTAGCGGGGACTTACAATGAGCAGTTCTTC. Amino acid sequence: CASSIGPLLAGTYNEQFF.

This sequence joins TRBV3-1 (or the pseudogene TRBV3-2) and TRBJ1-1; D unclear. The CDR3 extends over 20 amino acids. The germline gives CDR1 LGHDT, CDR2 YNNKEL (reference sequence). V was trimmed by 0 bases and J by 2 bases, leaving 25 bases between them. This CDR3 is CASSQESFHGPAGLNTEAFF. The CDR3 DNA follows: TGTGCCAGCAGCCAAGAATCCTTTCACGGGCCAGCGGGTCTTAACACTGAAGCTTTCTTT.